Listed below are T cell receptor beta chains from one sample, sequenced in a study of CD8 T cells in ankylosing spondylitis. TCRdb re-derived calls from the 5' RACE reads in MiXCR, one entry per CDR3 protein. The sample includes fewer than 400,000 distinct CDR3 sequences, approximately 8% of them seen just once. The sequenced material came from blood, either unsorted or a sorted T cell fraction (not recorded which). The receptors come from a male donor with ankylosing spondylitis. Both conserved end residues are part of each CDR3. Fields, in order: D gene, J gene, V gene, clone size, CDR3 DNA, CDR3 protein. A D gene is named only where the DNA matches it firmly. A row's size may be missing; if present it is once, few, many or a size class.

TRBD2,TRBJ2-3,TRBV19,few,TGTGCCAGTAGTATGAGCAGGGACTATCACACAGATACGCAGTATTTT,CASSMSRDYHTDTQYF
-,TRBJ1-1,TRBV3-1,-,TGTGCCAGCAGCCAAGTTGCCCGGCTCGCTGAAGCTTTCTTT,CASSQVARLAEAFF
TRBD1,TRBJ1-2,TRBV2,few,TGTGCCAGCAGATCCGGGACAGATAACTATGGCTACACCTTC,CASRSGTDNYGYTF
TRBD2,TRBJ2-1,TRBV14,many,TGTGCCAGCAGCCAGGGACTAGCGGGAGTATATGAGCAGTTCTTC,CASSQGLAGVYEQFF
-,TRBJ1-1,TRBV27,-,TGTGCCAGCAGTCGAAAGGCAGGGAGCACTGAAGCTTTCTTT,CASSRKAGSTEAFF
TRBD1,TRBJ1-5,TRBV5-5,-,TGTGCCAGCAGCATGGACAGGGCGGATGGGCCCCAGCATTTT,CASSMDRADGPQHF
TRBD1,TRBJ2-5,TRBV20-1,few,TGCAGTGCACCCAAGACAGGGGGAGAGACCCAGTACTTC,CSAPKTGGETQYF
-,TRBJ2-1,TRBV25-1,many,TGTGCCAGCAGGGCGGTGGAGCTCCCCTACAATGAGCAGTTCTTC,CASRAVELPYNEQFF
-,TRBJ2-3,TRBV15,few,TGTGCCACCAGCAGAGAATTGGGGGCAGATACGCAGTATTTT,CATSRELGADTQYF
-,TRBJ2-6,TRBV7-3,-,TGTGCCAGCAGCTTAATTCCCTACTCTGGGGCCAACGTCCTGACTTTC,CASSLIPYSGANVLTF
TRBD2,TRBJ2-1,TRBV20-1,-,TGCAGTGCTAGGACCGCTAGCGGAACCTACAATGAGCAGTTCTTC,CSARTASGTYNEQFF
-,TRBJ2-1,TRBV20-1,-,TGCAGTGCTAGAGATAATTCCATTTACAATGAGCAGTTCTTC,CSARDNSIYNEQFF
-,TRBJ1-1,TRBV9,once,TGTGCCAGCAGCGTACGGTATGCTGACACTGAAGCTTTCTTT,CASSVRYADTEAFF
-,TRBJ1-2,TRBV21-1,-,TGTGCCAGCAGCCCTAGTGAGACAGGGGTCGGCTACACCTTC,CASSPSETGVGYTF
-,TRBJ2-1,TRBV6-2/TRBV6-3,many,TGTGCCAGCAGTTACTCGTCCGGTCGGGCGTACAATGAGCAGTTCTTC,CASSYSSGRAYNEQFF
TRBD2,TRBJ2-1,TRBV6-5,few,TGTGCCAGCAGTTACTCGGGGGGTTATGAGGGAGGGAGCCAGAACAAGCAGTTCTTC,CASSYSGGYEGGSQNKQFF